This T cell receptor beta chain stems from a study of cytomegalovirus exposure and HLA in healthy donors. 60 Vbeta and 13 Jbeta primers were used in PCR. The repertoire was sequenced with immunoSEQ multiplex PCR; TCRdb's copy has only in-frame clones and lacks some. This sample has fewer than 250,000 clones, with roughly four fifths found just once. The CDR3 extends over 13 amino acids. Germline V gene data show CDR1 as MNHEY and CDR2 as SMNVEV (reference sequence). The V gene lost 2 bases and the J gene lost 1 base, with 5 bases spanning the gap. This rearrangement joins TRBV27 to TRBJ1-1, with unresolved D. The source of this sequence is a woman under 40 in good health and CMV-seropositive. Input material: PBMCs. DNA for the CDR3: TGTGCCAGCAGTTTAAAGCGGAACACTGAAGCTTTCTTT. Amino acids: CASSLKRNTEAFF.